One and the same sample provided the 32 T cell receptor beta chains below, sequenced in a study of vaccination effects on CD4 cells after COVID-19 (dated by TCRdb to between 2021 and 2022). After less than 13 days of culture, CD4+ T cells were isolated with the EasySep CD4+ T cell isolation kit. No cognate antigen is known for these TCRs. Library construction relied on the immunoSEQ multiplex PCR assay. Entries here come from immuneACCESS through TCRdb and include only in-frame sequences with V and J called. Some clones fail to appear in such tables; in the studies checked, an unresolved V gene covers under half of the shortfall, and the cause of the remainder is unknown. This sample has 30,000 or so clones in its table, and less than 85% of those were observed once. The ten largest clones take up roughly 3.8% of the sample. The specimen was CD4+ T cells from PBMCs cultured without peptide, collected before COVID-19 vaccination. Source of these receptors: a human donor who received a COVID-19 vaccine.

This clone has just a few counts. This chain links TRBV2 with TRBJ1-1; maybe TRBD1 (6 bases). The CDR3 has 18 amino acids. Trimming took 7 bases from V and 2 from J, leaving 26 bases between them. Germline V CDR1 and CDR2: SNHLY, FYNNEI. CDR3 sequence reads: CASISTGTTAVGNTEAFF. CDR3 sequence (DNA): TGTGCCAGCATAAGCACCGGGACAACTGCCGTGGGAAACACTGAAGCTTTCTTT.

This chain links TRBV18 with TRBJ2-5, with 11 bases identical to TRBD2. The CDR3 has 21 amino acids. Looked up from germline, CDR1 is KGHSH and CDR2 is LQKENI. The ends lost 3 bases at V and 5 bases at J; junction bases unmatched: 23. This CDR3 reads CASSPFITSGRSVATGETQYF. CDR3 nucleotide sequence: TGTGCCAGCTCACCCTTTATCACTAGCGGGAGATCTGTCGCTACAGGGGAGACCCAGTACTTC. Full variable domain (rest looked up from reference TRBV18 and TRBJ2-5): NAGVMQNPRHLVRRRGQEARLRCSPMKGHSHVYWYRQLPEEGLKFMVYLQKENIIDESGMPKERFSAEFPKEGPSILRIQQVVRGDSAAYFCASSPFITSGRSVATGETQYFGPGTRLLVL.

This clone was picked up a small number of times. The J gene is TRBJ2-7, the V gene TRBV19, with TRBD1 as a possible D gene (5 bases). The CDR3 runs 20 residues. Germline CDR1 LNHDA, CDR2 SQIVND (reference sequence). Trimming removed 4 bases from V and 2 bases from J, with 30 bases in between. The CDR3 sequence is CASSTLQRYKAGSKPYEQYF. In DNA form, the CDR3 reads TGTGCCAGTAGTACCCTACAACGGTACAAAGCAGGGTCCAAGCCCTACGAGCAGTACTTC.

The chain employs TRBV5-1 and TRBJ1-1; D is possibly TRBD1 (6 bases). CDR1 is SGHRS, CDR2 YFSETQ, per germline. The CDR3 length is 14 residues. The V end lost 6 bases, the J end lost 1 base, and 13 bases lay between the germline ends. CDR3 DNA: TGCGCCAGCATGAACAGGGCCAAGAACACTGAAGCTTTCTTT. Translation gives CASMNRAKNTEAFF.

This chain connects TRBV5-1 to TRBJ2-7; 8 bases align to TRBD2. The germline gives CDR1 SGHRS, CDR2 YFSETQ. The CDR3 runs to 15 residues. Unmatched junction bases numbered 7, after V lost 2 bases and J lost 3 bases. Here the CDR3 DNA reads TGCGCCAGCAGCTTAGAGGCGGGAGGCGGCTACGAGCAGTACTTC. The encoded protein is CASSLEAGGGYEQYF.

The genes are TRBV3-1 (or the pseudogene TRBV3-2) and TRBJ1-2; D call uncertain. Trimming left V 0 bases short and J 10 bases short, with 12 bases between. The CDR3 has 13 amino acids. Germline lookup yields CDR1 LGHDT and CDR2 YNNKEL (reference sequence). The DNA of the CDR3 is TGTGCCAGCAGCCAAGAGGGAGGGAAAGTCTACACCTTC. This translates into CASSQEGGKVYTF.

This chain links TRBV6-6 with TRBJ1-1; TRBD1 aligns across 12 bases. Germline V lookup: CDR1 MNHNY, CDR2 SVGAGI (reference sequence). The J segment lost 5 bases and the V segment lost 5 bases, leaving 6 bases of the junction unmatched. This CDR3 has 15 amino acids. The CDR3 coding sequence is TGTGCCAGCAGTGGGGACAGGGGGCGATTAACTGAAGCTTTCTTT. Its translation: CASSGDRGRLTEAFF.

The count of this clone is one. This sequence joins TRBV5-1 and TRBJ2-3, with D possibly matching TRBD2 (5 bases). The germline gives CDR1 SGHRS, CDR2 YFSETQ. Trimming pared 5 bases from V and 0 bases from J, leaving 16 bases between. This CDR3 contains 16 residues. The CDR3 region is CASRTGTGMSTDTQYF. The CDR3 DNA reads as TGCGCCAGCAGGACCGGCACGGGGATGAGCACAGATACGCAGTATTTT. The entire variable domain, with the rest obtained from reference TRBV5-1 and TRBJ2-3, is as follows: KAGVTQTPRYLIKTRGQQVTLSCSPISGHRSVSWYQQTPGQGLQFLFEYFSETQRNKGNFPGRFSGRQFSNSRSEMNVSTLELGDSALYLCASRTGTGMSTDTQYFGPGTRLTVL.

This chain connects TRBV5-1 to TRBJ2-1, with TRBD2 matching 11 bases. The CDR3 is 15 amino acids. The V gene's germline CDR1 is SGHRS and CDR2 YFSETQ. V lost 4 bases to trimming and J lost 6 bases; unmatched junction nucleotides: 6. The CDR3: CASSILAGGGNEQFF. CDR3 nucleotide sequence: TGCGCCAGCAGCATTTTAGCGGGGGGGGGCAATGAGCAGTTCTTC.

This clone was recorded a few times. The rearrangement joins TRBV19 to TRBJ1-5, with D maybe TRBD1 (5 bases). Per germline, CDR1 LNHDA and CDR2 SQIVND (reference sequence). Trimming removed 5 bases at V and 6 bases at J, with 17 bases between. The CDR3 length is 15 residues. The CDR3 loop is CASSGDGAVFQPQHF. CDR3 sequence (DNA): TGTGCCAGTAGTGGGGACGGGGCCGTTTTTCAGCCCCAGCATTTT.

The sample holds one count of this clone. The gene calls are TRBV5-1 and TRBJ2-1; weak D call: TRBD1 (5 bases). The CDR3 totals 15 residues. Trimming stripped 4 bases from V and 0 bases from J, with 11 bases between. In germline, CDR1 is SGHRS, CDR2 YFSETQ. CDR3 sequence (DNA): TGCGCCAGCAGCGAACAGGCCAGCTCCTACAATGAGCAGTTCTTC. Its translation: CASSEQASSYNEQFF.

The V call is TRBV9, the J call TRBJ1-6; the match to TRBD1 covers 7 bases. Trimming at V came to 0 bases and at J to 9 bases, leaving 6 bases not matched to a gene. The germline V gene has CDR1 SGDLS and CDR2 YYNGEE. The CDR3 totals 15 residues. CDR3 nucleotides: TGTGCCAGCAGCGTAGCTGGGACAGTCGGTTCACCCCTCCACTTT. Its translation is CASSVAGTVGSPLHF.

The genes are TRBV14 and TRBJ2-2, with D unresolved. The CDR3 extends over 16 amino acids. Germline CDR1 and CDR2: SGHDN and FVKESK. Trimming shortened V by 4 bases and J by 3 bases, and 15 bases separated the two germline ends. CDR3 sequence reads: CASSPRSGWYTGELFF. CDR3 nucleotide sequence: TGTGCCAGCAGCCCCCGATCCGGGTGGTACACCGGGGAGCTGTTTTTT.

The V gene is TRBV5-5, the J gene TRBJ1-2, with 9 bases identical to TRBD1. Per germline, CDR1 SGHKS and CDR2 YYEKEE (reference sequence). V lost 2 bases and J lost 8; bases outside the gene matches: 10. This CDR3 contains 15 residues. The CDR3 DNA sequence: TGTGCCAGCAGCTTAAGGGACAGGGTATTTGGGGGCTACACCTTC. This gives the protein CASSLRDRVFGGYTF. Full variable domain (rest looked up from reference TRBV5-5 and TRBJ1-2): DAGVTQSPTHLIKTRGQQVTLRCSPISGHKSVSWYQQVLGQGPQFIFQYYEKEERGRGNFPDRFSARQFPNYSSELNVNALLLGDSALYLCASSLRDRVFGGYTFGSGTRLTVV.

This chain joins TRBV18 and TRBJ2-7; possible D gene TRBD1, 6 bases. CDR1 and CDR2 from the germline V gene are KGHSH and LQKENI. Trimming left V 6 bases short and J 2 bases short, with 17 bases between. CDR3 size: 15 residues. CDR3 region: CASSQNGGSTYEQYF. CDR3 in DNA: TGTGCCAGCTCTCAAAATGGGGGCTCAACCTACGAGCAGTACTTC.

The chain employs TRBV7-9 and TRBJ2-5; D not certain. Looked up from germline, CDR1 is SEHNR and CDR2 is FQNEAQ (reference sequence). CDR3 length equals 14 residues. The V and J ends lost 1 base and 2 bases respectively, with 8 bases between them. The CDR3 bases are TGTGCCAGCAGCTTAGACATAAAACAAGAGACCCAGTACTTC. This gives the protein CASSLDIKQETQYF.

The V call is TRBV9, the J call TRBJ2-1; D is unclear. The CDR3 spans 15 residues. V lost 0 bases and J 6 bases, leaving 13 bases between the germline ends. Per germline, CDR1 SGDLS and CDR2 YYNGEE. The CDR3 here is CASSVVVGVGNEQFF. In nucleotides, the CDR3 is TGTGCCAGCAGCGTAGTAGTTGGGGTGGGCAATGAGCAGTTCTTC. The variable domain in full, completed from reference TRBV9 and TRBJ2-1, reads DSGVTQTPKHLITATGQRVTLRCSPRSGDLSVYWYQQSLDQGLQFLIQYYNGEERAKGNILERFSAQQFPDLHSELNLSSLELGDSALYFCASSVVVGVGNEQFFGPGTRLTVL.

The CDR3 region has the DNA TGTGCCAGCAGTGAACATTTCGCCGGGGGCTACACCTTC. Amino acids: CASSEHFAGGYTF. V is TRBV6-1 and J is TRBJ1-2; D call uncertain. With 2 bases removed from V and 8 bases from J, the gap between germline ends came to 12 bases. The CDR3 consists of 13 residues. Germline V gene data show CDR1 as MNHNS and CDR2 as SASEGT.

The chain recombines TRBV24-1 with TRBJ1-1; D perhaps matches TRBD1 (6 bases). Germline lookup yields CDR1 KGHDR and CDR2 SFDVKD. This CDR3 has 13 residues. Between the trimmed V and J ends, which lost 3 bases and 12 bases, there was a span of 16 bases. The CDR3 coding sequence is TGTGCCACCAGTGATGATTATAGGACAGCAACTTTCTTT. Translation gives CATSDDYRTATFF.

The sample holds a few counts of this clone. The chain joins TRBV2 to TRBJ2-7; 10 positions match TRBD2. The junction had 7 bases not matched to a gene; V was cut back by 0 bases and J by 2 bases. The CDR3 spans 17 residues. Germline V gene sequence: CDR1 SNHLY, CDR2 FYNNEI. The CDR3, as DNA: TGTGCCAGCAGTGAAGCGTCGACTAGCGGGTTGGCCTACGAGCAGTACTTC. Its translation is CASSEASTSGLAYEQYF.

The gene calls are TRBV19 and TRBJ2-2, with D perhaps TRBD2 (6 bases). There are 14 residues in the CDR3. The V and J ends lost 7 bases and 1 base respectively, with 10 bases between them. The germline V gene has CDR1 LNHDA and CDR2 SQIVND (reference sequence). CDR3 DNA: TGTGCCAGTACCGAGACTAGGAACACCGGGGAGCTGTTTTTT. Translation gives CASTETRNTGELFF.

In its sample, this clone was seen a few times. The genes are TRBV7-7 and TRBJ2-5; no firm D call. Trimming removed 4 bases at V and 1 base at J, with 13 bases between. Per germline, CDR1 SSHAT and CDR2 FNYEAQ (reference sequence). The CDR3 is 15 residues long. The CDR3 region is CASSSGRVFQETQYF. The CDR3 bases are TGTGCCAGCAGCTCTGGTCGAGTGTTCCAAGAGACCCAGTACTTC.

V and J are TRBV7-9 and TRBJ1-1; D gene ambiguous. Germline V gene lookup returns CDR1 SEHNR and CDR2 FQNEAQ (reference sequence). This CDR3 region has 15 residues. V was clipped by 5 bases and J by 1 base, with 14 bases between them. The CDR3 here is CASSLWTGRNTEAFF. The DNA for the CDR3 is TGTGCCAGCAGCCTGTGGACCGGTCGGAACACTGAAGCTTTCTTT. The whole variable domain, filled in from reference TRBV7-9 and TRBJ1-1, reads DTGVSQNPRHKITKRGQNVTFRCDPISEHNRLYWYRQTLGQGPEFLTYFQNEAQLEKSRLLSDRFSAERPKGSFSTLEIQRTEQGDSAMYLCASSLWTGRNTEAFFGQGTRLTVV.

V gene TRBV19 combines with J gene TRBJ2-7; D is possibly TRBD2 (6 bases). The V gene's germline CDR1 is LNHDA and CDR2 SQIVND (reference sequence). With 4 bases removed from V and 3 bases from J, the gap between germline ends came to 16 bases. The CDR3 sequence is 15 residues long. CDR3 in amino acids: CASSRTGGINYEQYF. In DNA form, the CDR3 reads TGTGCCAGTAGTAGGACCGGGGGAATAAACTACGAGCAGTACTTC.

CDR3 coding DNA: TGCGCCAGCAGTATGGGCGCCCAGGGAACGAACACCGGGGAGCTGTTTTTT. It translates to CASSMGAQGTNTGELFF. The chain employs TRBV5-1 and TRBJ2-2, with D maybe TRBD1 (5 bases). Trimming left V 5 bases short and J 0 bases short, with 17 bases between. The CDR3 is 17 amino acids. From germline, CDR1 is SGHRS and CDR2 YFSETQ.

The V gene is TRBV3-1 (or the pseudogene TRBV3-2), the J gene TRBJ1-1, with D possibly matching TRBD1 (5 bases). Deletions cut 1 base from V and 2 bases from J, with 8 bases between. This CDR3 spans 14 amino acids. The germline V gene encodes CDR1 LGHDT and CDR2 YNNKEL (reference sequence). The CDR3 nucleotides read TGTGCCAGCAGCCAAGGACAGCCTAACACTGAAGCTTTCTTT. Translation: CASSQGQPNTEAFF.

This chain connects TRBV4-1 to TRBJ2-4; D is unclear. Germline values: CDR1 MGHRA, CDR2 YSYEKL. V gave up 1 base and J gave up 9 bases, with 10 bases separating them. This CDR3 is built from 13 residues. The CDR3 region is CASSQVEGPIQYF. CDR3 nucleotide sequence: TGCGCCAGCAGCCAAGTCGAAGGTCCCATTCAGTACTTC.

This rearrangement joins TRBV5-1 to TRBJ2-1; D is unresolved. Germline V lookup: CDR1 SGHRS, CDR2 YFSETQ. The V gene lost 3 bases and the J gene lost 10 bases, with 8 bases spanning the gap. The CDR3 has 11 amino acids. CDR3 in amino acids: CASSSLLEQFF. DNA of the CDR3: TGCGCCAGCAGCTCCCTCCTCGAGCAGTTCTTC.

V is TRBV4-2 and J is TRBJ2-5; the D gene is possibly TRBD2 (5 bases). Germline CDR1 reads LGHNA; CDR2 reads YNFKEQ. This CDR3 region has 16 residues. Trimming took 9 bases from V and 5 from J, leaving 25 bases between them. CDR3 nucleotides: TGTGCCAGGAAGCCAAGAGTCGAGGGCCGTCTCGAGACCCAGTACTTC. This codes for CARKPRVEGRLETQYF.

This chain uses TRBV6-1 with TRBJ2-1; 7 nucleotides line up with TRBD2. Germline V gene lookup returns CDR1 MNHNS and CDR2 SASEGT. The CDR3 is 14 amino acids. V lost 5 bases to trimming and J lost 6 bases; unmatched junction nucleotides: 7. CDR3 sequence reads: CASSPSGMSNEQFF. CDR3 bases: TGTGCCAGCAGTCCAAGCGGGATGAGCAATGAGCAGTTCTTC.

V gene TRBV19 combines with J gene TRBJ1-6; possible D gene TRBD1, 5 bases. Looked up from germline, CDR1 is LNHDA and CDR2 is SQIVND (reference sequence). The ends were cut back, 6 bases at V and 0 bases at J, with 9 bases in the middle. The CDR3 consists of 15 residues. The chain's CDR3 is CASRKGSSYNSPLHF. The CDR3 DNA reads as TGTGCCAGTAGAAAGGGGAGCTCCTATAATTCACCCCTCCACTTT.

This chain links TRBV5-1 with TRBJ1-2, with D possibly matching TRBD1 (6 bases). With 0 bases removed from V and 3 bases from J, the gap between germline ends came to 9 bases. The CDR3 covers 14 residues. Germline-derived CDR1 and CDR2 are SGHRS and YFSETQ. Here the CDR3 reads CASSLDGGHYGYTF. The DNA for the CDR3 is TGCGCCAGCAGCTTGGACGGGGGGCACTATGGCTACACCTTC.